This T cell receptor (beta chain) was retrieved from a study of graft-versus-host responses after intestinal transplantation. Study in general: Anti-thymocyte globulin induction was given to all recipients, followed by tacrolimus and steroids for 2 to 4 years. Study-level results: Elevated graft-versus-host to host-versus-graft clonal ratios in allografts were recorded for patients with graft-donor T cell macrochimerism. Recipient bone marrow held GvH clones, some seen earlier in ileum or blood. Early post-transplant HvG declines tracked with peak circulating GvH clone levels.

About this clone itself: Its target is not known.

Assay: immunoSEQ multiplex PCR; the TCRdb copy retains only in-frame clones and omits some. The repertoire holds some 25,000 clones, approximately 93% seen once, with 0.5% to 0.65% in the top ten. The CDR3 totals 15 residues. The V gene lost 7 bases and the J gene lost 1 base, with 16 bases spanning the gap. Germline assignment: CDR1 SGHTA and CDR2 FQGTGA. The chain employs TRBV7-3 and TRBJ1-1, with a possible D match to TRBD1 (6 bases). The source was PBMCs, collected 18 days after transplant. The sequence was obtained from a human patient who received an intestinal transplant, so some T cells may come from the graft donor. The CDR3 loop is CASKESGTTNTEAFF. The CDR3 nucleotides read TGTGCCAGCAAGGAGTCCGGGACAACGAACACTGAAGCTTTCTTT. The entire variable domain, with the rest obtained from reference TRBV7-3 and TRBJ1-1, is as follows: GAGVSQTPSNKVTEKGKYVELRCDPISGHTALYWYRQSLGQGPEFLIYFQGTGAADDSGLPNDRFFAVRPEGSVSTLKIQRTERGDSAVYLCASKESGTTNTEAFFGQGTRLTVV.